Following are 25 T cell receptor beta chains from one sample sequenced in a study of T cells in localized non-small cell lung cancer. Some clones are missing from TCRdb's copy, which holds only in-frame ones; the method was immunoSEQ multiplex PCR. The sample lists approximately 31,000 clones, 86% occurring once. Sequencing used peripheral blood, obtained before any cancer treatment. All receptors come from a male donor older than 55 with stage III lung adenocarcinoma.

The rearrangement links TRBV14 to TRBJ1-3; D is undetermined. Germline lookup yields CDR1 SGHDN and CDR2 FVKESK. The CDR3 contains 14 residues. The V end was cut by 1 base, the J end by 1 base, with 5 bases between. The CDR3 spells CASSQVVSGNTIYF. The CDR3 bases are TGTGCCAGCAGCCAAGTAGTATCTGGAAACACCATATATTTT.

The gene calls are TRBV14 and TRBJ1-1, with D uncertain. Looked up from germline, CDR1 is SGHDN and CDR2 is FVKESK. V was cut by 4 bases and J by 0 bases, with 12 bases left in between. The CDR3 extends over 15 amino acids. CDR3 amino acids: CASSPSARMNTEAFF. CDR3 DNA: TGTGCCAGCAGCCCTAGCGCGAGGATGAACACTGAAGCTTTCTTT.

The J gene is TRBJ1-5, the V gene TRBV18; 7 nucleotides agree with TRBD1. There are 14 residues in the CDR3. The ends lost 1 base at V and 8 bases at J; junction bases unmatched: 5. CDR1 KGHSH and CDR2 LQKENI come from the germline V gene. CDR3 amino acids: CASSPRAGGEPQHF. CDR3 coding DNA: TGTGCCAGCTCACCACGGGCAGGGGGGGAGCCCCAGCATTTT.

The gene calls are TRBV5-5 and TRBJ2-1, with 10 bases fitting TRBD1. Germline loops: CDR1 SGHKS, CDR2 YYEKEE (reference sequence). V dropped 3 bases and J dropped 4; count of bases not matched to a gene: 13. CDR3 size: 18 residues. CDR3 sequence reads: CASSWASGQGGPYNEQFF. CDR3 coding DNA: TGTGCCAGCAGCTGGGCAAGCGGACAGGGGGGGCCTTACAATGAGCAGTTCTTC.

The rearrangement links TRBV7-9 to TRBJ1-3; D not certain. The CDR3 covers 17 residues. V was cut by 1 base and J by 0 bases, with 13 bases left in between. Germline V CDR1 and CDR2: SEHNR, FQNEAQ (reference sequence). The CDR3 spells CASSLGEGRDSGNTIYF. The DNA of the CDR3 is TGTGCCAGCAGCTTAGGAGAAGGGCGGGACTCTGGAAACACCATATATTTT.

The CDR3 DNA reads as TGTGCCAGCTCACCGAGACTAGCGGGAGGGGAAGCCTACGAGCAGTACTTC. Translated: CASSPRLAGGEAYEQYF. The chain combines TRBV18 with TRBJ2-7; the match to TRBD2 covers 14 bases. The CDR3 totals 17 residues. Germline V lookup: CDR1 KGHSH, CDR2 LQKENI. V lost 3 bases and J lost 2; bases outside the gene matches: 6.

This chain links TRBV9 with TRBJ1-1; D is undetermined. Germline V lookup: CDR1 SGDLS, CDR2 YYNGEE. This CDR3 has 12 amino acids. The V and J ends lost 8 bases and 0 bases respectively, with 8 bases between them. The CDR3: CASAGMNTEAFF. The CDR3 nucleotides are TGTGCCAGTGCGGGGATGAACACTGAAGCTTTCTTT. Looking up the rest from reference TRBV9 and TRBJ1-1 gives the full variable domain: DSGVTQTPKHLITATGQRVTLRCSPRSGDLSVYWYQQSLDQGLQFLIQYYNGEERAKGNILERFSAQQFPDLHSELNLSSLELGDSALYFCASAGMNTEAFFGQGTRLTVV.

The J gene is TRBJ1-6, the V gene TRBV6-5; D remains ambiguous. The germline V gene encodes CDR1 MNHEY and CDR2 SVGAGI. V shed 5 bases and J shed 13 bases, with 3 bases lying between them. CDR3 size: 9 residues. CDR3 sequence: CASSTPLHF. The CDR3 coding sequence is TGTGCCAGCAGTACCCCCCTCCACTTT.

This chain connects TRBV6-6 to TRBJ1-6; D is ambiguous. The ends were cut back, 6 bases at V and 6 bases at J, with 9 bases in the middle. Germline V gives CDR1 MNHNY, CDR2 SVGAGI (reference sequence). The CDR3 has 13 amino acids. CDR3 protein: CASSISFNSPLHF. Here the CDR3 DNA reads TGTGCCAGCAGCATCTCTTTTAATTCACCCCTCCACTTT.

The chain employs TRBV27 and TRBJ2-7, with D unclear. The V gene lost 0 bases and the J gene lost 4 bases, with 10 bases spanning the gap. Germline CDR1 is MNHEY and CDR2 is SMNVEV (reference sequence). The length of the CDR3 is 14 residues. The CDR3 here is CASSLSGQNYEQYF. The CDR3 nucleotides are TGTGCCAGCAGTTTATCCGGGCAGAATTACGAGCAGTACTTC.

This chain links TRBV27 with TRBJ1-5; D remains ambiguous. Germline CDR1 MNHEY, CDR2 SMNVEV (reference sequence). V lost 3 bases to trimming and J lost 9 bases, with 12 bases between them. The CDR3 sequence is 13 residues long. In DNA form, the CDR3 reads TGTGCCAGCAGTTTGGGAGTTGGTCGGCCCCAGCATTTT. This encodes CASSLGVGRPQHF.

This chain connects TRBV19 to TRBJ2-2; 8 bases are shared with TRBD1. Germline loops: CDR1 LNHDA, CDR2 SQIVND (reference sequence). The CDR3 is 15 residues long. With 5 bases clipped from V and 5 bases from J, the junction kept 7 bases outside the gene matches. The CDR3 nucleotides are TGTGCCAGTAGTGCCAGGGGGCTTAGGACCGGGGAGCTGTTTTTT. As protein: CASSARGLRTGELFF.

The genes are TRBV5-1 and TRBJ2-2, with a weak D call TRBD2 (5 bases). The V and J ends lost 0 bases and 3 bases respectively, with 9 bases between them. This CDR3 has 15 residues. Germline V gene data show CDR1 as SGHRS and CDR2 as YFSETQ. CDR3 sequence (DNA): TGCGCCAGCAGCTTGGCCGGAGGAGACACCGGGGAGCTGTTTTTT. Encoded protein: CASSLAGGDTGELFF.

This clone was observed a single time. The V gene is TRBV6-6, the J gene TRBJ1-2, with D possibly TRBD1 on 6 matching bases. Germline CDR1 and CDR2: MNHNY and SVGAGI (reference sequence). The CDR3 is made up of 16 amino acids. The ends were cut back, 0 bases at V and 6 bases at J, with 17 bases in the middle. The CDR3 loop reads CASSYSWGGGEHGYTF. The CDR3 DNA sequence: TGTGCCAGCAGTTACTCCTGGGGGGGCGGGGAACATGGCTACACCTTC.

This clone turned up a few times. The CDR3 region has the DNA TGTGCCAGCTCACCACTTGCGGGACTCATGAACACTGAAGCTTTCTTT. It codes for CASSPLAGLMNTEAFF. The chain combines TRBV18 with TRBJ1-1; the D gene is possibly TRBD1 (5 bases). The V and J ends lost 1 base and 0 bases respectively, with 12 bases between them. CDR1 KGHSH and CDR2 LQKENI come from the germline V gene. The CDR3 length is 16 residues.

The rearrangement joins TRBV18 to TRBJ2-7, with D possibly being TRBD2 (6 bases). Trimming removed 1 base from V and 5 bases from J, with 12 bases in between. This CDR3 spans 14 amino acids. Germline CDR1 reads KGHSH; CDR2 reads LQKENI. In DNA form, the CDR3 reads TGTGCCAGCTCACCACGGGCGGGGAGCAACGAGCAGTACTTC. Residues: CASSPRAGSNEQYF. Full variable domain (outside the CDR3, taken from reference TRBV18 and TRBJ2-7): NAGVMQNPRHLVRRRGQEARLRCSPMKGHSHVYWYRQLPEEGLKFMVYLQKENIIDESGMPKERFSAEFPKEGPSILRIQQVVRGDSAAYFCASSPRAGSNEQYFGPGTRLTVT.

The chain carries TRBV5-1 and TRBJ1-2; 7 nucleotides align to TRBD1. CDR3 length equals 13 residues. Germline V gene sequence: CDR1 SGHRS, CDR2 YFSETQ. J gave up 4 bases and V 5 bases, and 5 bases lay outside the gene matches. For the CDR3, the DNA is TGCGCCAGCAGAGGGGGCACCGTCTATGGCTACACCTTC. It translates to CASRGGTVYGYTF.

This chain joins TRBV7-9 and TRBJ2-7; no firm D call. V was pared by 5 bases and J by 2 bases, with 10 bases between. Germline V gene data show CDR1 as SEHNR and CDR2 as FQNEAQ (reference sequence). The CDR3 consists of 13 residues. Here the CDR3 reads CASSLLLPYEQYF. DNA of the CDR3: TGTGCCAGCAGCCTACTCCTCCCCTACGAGCAGTACTTC.

The CDR3 DNA is TGTGCCAGCAGTCCCTCCCTAACAACTAATGAAAAACTGTTTTTT. Residues: CASSPSLTTNEKLFF. This chain links TRBV9 with TRBJ1-4; D is undetermined. The CDR3 runs to 15 residues. Germline CDR1 SGDLS, CDR2 YYNGEE. V gave up 5 bases and J gave up 0 bases, with 11 bases separating them.

The V gene is TRBV12-5, the J gene TRBJ2-3; 8 nucleotides align to TRBD2. The CDR3 totals 22 residues. V lost 5 bases, J lost 0 bases, and 25 bases stayed unmatched. Germline V gives CDR1 LGHNT, CDR2 FRNRAP. The DNA for the CDR3 is TGTGCTAGTGGTAAAAATAGCTGGGCGGGGGGTACAATATTAACTAGCACAGATACGCAGTATTTT. Its protein is CASGKNSWAGGTILTSTDTQYF.

V is TRBV19 and J is TRBJ2-1, with D possibly being TRBD2 (5 bases). The CDR3 loop spans 16 amino acids. Trimming stripped 1 base from V and 2 bases from J, with 12 bases between. Germline CDR1 and CDR2: LNHDA and SQIVND (reference sequence). This chain's CDR3 is CASSIVGADAYNEQFF. As DNA, the CDR3 is TGTGCCAGTAGTATAGTAGGAGCGGACGCCTACAATGAGCAGTTCTTC.

For the CDR3, the DNA is TGTGCCAGCAGCCCCCACTCGGTGAACACTGAAGCTTTCTTT. Its translation: CASSPHSVNTEAFF. The chain recombines TRBV11-2 with TRBJ1-1; no reliable D call. Germline V lookup: CDR1 SGHAT, CDR2 FQNNGV. CDR3 length equals 14 residues. With 5 bases removed from V and 0 bases from J, the gap between germline ends came to 10 bases.

This rearrangement joins TRBV30 to TRBJ1-5; D gene unclear. Trimming took off 2 bases at V and 4 bases at J, with 12 bases between the two ends. This CDR3 is built from 14 residues. CDR1 GTSNPN and CDR2 SVGIG come from the germline V gene (reference sequence). The CDR3: CAWSMPRRNQPQHF. CDR3 sequence (DNA): TGTGCCTGGAGTATGCCCAGGAGGAATCAGCCCCAGCATTTT.

The chain is built from TRBV28 and TRBJ2-2; the match to TRBD1 covers 10 bases. CDR1 and CDR2 (germline): MDHEN, SYDVKM. The CDR3 contains 14 residues. The trim removed 5 bases at V and 4 bases at J, leaving 1 base unmatched. Written as DNA, the CDR3 is TGTGCCAGCAGTCGGACAGGGGGCACCGGGGAGCTGTTTTTT. It translates to CASSRTGGTGELFF.

The chain couples TRBV5-5 to TRBJ2-6; D tentatively reads TRBD1 or TRBD2 (5 bases each). Deletions cut 4 bases from V and 0 bases from J, with 14 bases between. Looked up from germline, CDR1 is SGHKS and CDR2 is YYEKEE (reference sequence). This CDR3 is built from 17 residues. The CDR3 reads CASSSRGRFSGANVLTF. CDR3 nucleotide sequence: TGTGCCAGCAGCAGCCGGGGCCGATTCTCTGGGGCCAACGTCCTGACTTTC.